Below, 27 T cell receptor beta chains from the same sample are listed, as sequenced in a study of T cell repertoires in cytomegalovirus infection. Via MiXCR, TCRdb re-called the reads, giving one row per CDR3 protein. The sample contains a few hundred thousand distinct CDR3 sequences, just under 30% of which appear only once. Their specific antigens are unknown. This specimen consisted of cultured PBMCs, obtained from culture after CMV antigen stimulation. These receptors were obtained from a human donor in good health (CMV status not recorded). Some clones in this sample may be carry-over from other donors' samples.

In this sample, this clonotype turned up once. The rearrangement links TRBV7-9 to TRBJ1-1, with a weak D call TRBD1 (6 bases). The V gene's germline CDR1 is SEHNR and CDR2 FQNEAQ (reference sequence). This CDR3 is 15 amino acids long. Deletions cut 6 bases from V and 6 bases from J, with 20 bases between. This chain's CDR3 is CASSPPAQGPPEAFF. CDR3 bases: TGTGCCAGCAGTCCGCCCGCACAGGGTCCCCCTGAAGCTTTCTTT.

This rearrangement joins TRBV7-2 to TRBJ2-5; tentative D call: TRBD1 (5 bases). Germline V gene lookup returns CDR1 SGHTA and CDR2 FQGNSA. Trimming left V 1 base short and J 2 bases short, with 8 bases between. This CDR3 region has 14 residues. The CDR3 DNA reads TGTGCCAGCAGCTTAGGCAGGGCTCAAGAGACCCAGTACTTC. Translated, it gives CASSLGRAQETQYF.

This chain's CDR3 is CASSFLGQGSGGYTF. In nucleotides, the CDR3 is TGTGCCAGTAGCTTCTTGGGGCAAGGATCGGGCGGCTACACCTTC. The chain is built from TRBV19 and TRBJ1-2; a possible D gene is TRBD1 (5 bases). Trimming left V 6 bases short and J 8 bases short, with 22 bases between. Germline V gene lookup returns CDR1 LNHDA and CDR2 SQIVND (reference sequence). The CDR3 covers 15 residues.

This clonotype was observed a handful of times. This chain links TRBV19 with TRBJ1-2, with 7 bases matching TRBD1. CDR1 LNHDA and CDR2 SQIVND come from the germline V gene (reference sequence). The CDR3 covers 14 residues. Trimming took 7 bases from V and 4 from J; bases not matched to a gene: 9. CDR3 coding DNA: TGTGCCAGTACTAAACAGGGGAATGCCTATGGCTACACCTTC. Translation gives CASTKQGNAYGYTF.

This chain links TRBV7-3 with TRBJ1-1; the D gene is possibly TRBD1 (5 bases). Deletions cut 6 bases from V and 1 base from J, with 12 bases between. This CDR3 has 14 residues. Germline CDR1 reads SGHTA; CDR2 reads FQGTGA. Here the CDR3 DNA reads TGTGCCAGCAGGGCGGGGGGAGGGAACACTGAAGCTTTCTTT. Its translation is CASRAGGGNTEAFF.

This clonotype was counted only a few times. The chain joins TRBV7-2 to TRBJ1-5; the D gene is possibly TRBD1 (5 bases). The V and J ends lost 1 base and 6 bases respectively, with 13 bases between them. The germline V gene has CDR1 SGHTA and CDR2 FQGNSA. CDR3 length equals 15 residues. The CDR3 is CASSLVGGDSQPQHF. The CDR3 DNA reads TGTGCCAGCAGCTTAGTTGGGGGAGACAGTCAGCCCCAGCATTTT.

In the case of this clonotype: A clone one base away is much larger, so this may be a read error. This chain joins TRBV7-2 and TRBJ2-3; the D gene is possibly TRBD2 (5 bases). Trimming cost V 5 bases and J 10 bases, with 16 bases left between them. The length of the CDR3 is 13 residues. Germline loops: CDR1 SGHTA, CDR2 FQGNSA. This CDR3 is CASSPWTPKSQYF. The CDR3 DNA reads TGTGCCAGCAGCCCCTGGACTCCGAAGTCGCAGTATTTT.

The rearrangement links TRBV7-3 to TRBJ1-1, with a possible D match to TRBD1 (6 bases). V was clipped by 6 bases and J by 3 bases, with 14 bases between them. CDR1 and CDR2 from the germline V gene are SGHTA and FQGTGA. There are 14 residues in the CDR3. CDR3 loop: CASSYQGMDTEAFF. The CDR3 DNA follows: TGTGCCAGCAGTTATCAGGGGATGGACACTGAAGCTTTCTTT.

The rearrangement uses TRBV6-2 or TRBV6-3 and TRBJ2-3, with 7 positions matching TRBD2. Losses at the gene ends were 6 bases for V and 4 bases for J; bases not matched to a gene: 7. The V gene's germline CDR1 is MNHEY and CDR2 SVGEGT. The CDR3 covers 14 residues. The CDR3 loop is CASRQAGSSDTQYF. CDR3 in DNA: TGTGCCAGCAGACAAGCGGGGTCCTCAGATACGCAGTATTTT.

The gene calls are TRBV10-3 and TRBJ2-5, with D possibly matching TRBD1 (5 bases). Germline V lookup: CDR1 ENHRY, CDR2 SYGVKD. This CDR3 comprises 14 residues. Trimming cost V 0 bases and J 3 bases, with 8 bases left between them. The DNA for the CDR3 is TGTGCCATCAGTGAGTCCGCAGGGAAAGAGACCCAGTACTTC. Translated, it gives CAISESAGKETQYF.

Regarding this clonotype: A read error may be the cause here, since a much bigger clone is one base away. The rearrangement joins TRBV7-3 to TRBJ2-3; 8 nucleotides line up with TRBD1. CDR1 is SGHTA, CDR2 FQGTGA, per germline. V was clipped by 5 bases and J by 1 base; unmatched bases: 2. The length of the CDR3 is 14 residues. The CDR3 coding sequence is TGTGCCAGCAGCAAGACAGGGGGCACAGATACGCAGTATTTT. This sequence encodes CASSKTGGTDTQYF.

V and J are TRBV27 and TRBJ2-1; tentative D call: TRBD1 (5 bases). Trimming cost V 3 bases and J 8 bases, with 11 bases left between them. This CDR3 contains 13 residues. Germline V gene lookup returns CDR1 MNHEY and CDR2 SMNVEV (reference sequence). In DNA, the CDR3 is TGTGCCAGCAGTTTGGGGCGATTTGATGAGCAGTTCTTC. This encodes CASSLGRFDEQFF.

This chain connects TRBV2 to TRBJ2-4; D perhaps matches TRBD1 (7 bases). CDR1 is SNHLY, CDR2 FYNNEI, per germline. The V end lost 6 bases, the J end lost 0 bases, and 27 bases lay between the germline ends. The CDR3 is 20 residues long. The CDR3 spells CASSPRGVILADLAKNIQYF. The CDR3 region has the DNA TGTGCCAGCAGCCCCAGGGGGGTGATCCTCGCAGATCTAGCCAAAAACATTCAGTACTTC.

This clonotype was detected only a few times. The chain is built from TRBV28 and TRBJ1-2; possible D gene TRBD1, 5 bases. V shed 3 bases and J shed 6 bases, with 14 bases lying between them. This CDR3 contains 14 residues. CDR1 MDHEN and CDR2 SYDVKM come from the germline V gene. The CDR3 DNA sequence: TGTGCCAGCAGTTTTAGGCAGGGAAGGCATGGCTACACCTTC. Translation: CASSFRQGRHGYTF.

V is TRBV7-9 and J is TRBJ1-1; D gene unclear. Trimming cost V 4 bases and J 2 bases, with 14 bases left between them. The CDR3 is 15 residues long. Germline-derived CDR1 and CDR2 are SEHNR and FQNEAQ (reference sequence). The CDR3 region is CASSSPEATNTEAFF. CDR3 DNA sequence: TGTGCCAGCAGCTCCCCCGAGGCGACTAACACTGAAGCTTTCTTT. The whole variable domain, filled in from reference TRBV7-9 and TRBJ1-1, reads DTGVSQNPRHKITKRGQNVTFRCDPISEHNRLYWYRQTLGQGPEFLTYFQNEAQLEKSRLLSDRFSAERPKGSFSTLEIQRTEQGDSAMYLCASSSPEATNTEAFFGQGTRLTVV.

This clonotype was recorded at least ten times. V usage is TRBV7-2 and J usage is TRBJ1-2; D is uncertain. The CDR3 has 12 amino acids. The germline V gene has CDR1 SGHTA and CDR2 FQGNSA. Trimming removed 1 base from V and 7 bases from J, with 7 bases in between. The CDR3 nucleotides are TGTGCCAGCAGCTTAGACGTGGGTGGCTACACCTTC. This sequence encodes CASSLDVGGYTF.

The rearrangement uses TRBV11-2 and TRBJ1-1; possible D gene TRBD1, 6 bases. Trimming removed 4 bases from V and 12 bases from J, with 12 bases in between. This CDR3 comprises 11 residues. Germline V gene sequence: CDR1 SGHAT, CDR2 FQNNGV. This chain's CDR3 is CASSYGGDTFF. The CDR3 nucleotides read TGTGCCAGCAGCTACGGGGGCGATACTTTCTTT.

In the case of this clonotype: A clone one base away is much larger, so this may be a read error. The CDR3 DNA reads TGTGCCAGCACTCGGGACAGTCAAAATCAGACCCAGCATTTT. It specifies CASTRDSQNQTQHF. The chain uses TRBV2 and TRBJ1-5, with 7 bases that match TRBD1. CDR1 SNHLY and CDR2 FYNNEI come from the germline V gene. The CDR3 consists of 14 residues.

As regards this clonotype: It may be a read error: a sequence one base away is much more abundant. J is TRBJ1-5 and V is TRBV12-3 or TRBV12-4, with 7 bases matching TRBD1. V was clipped by 11 bases and J by 7 bases; unmatched bases: 8. This CDR3 region has 12 residues. The CDR3 DNA reads as TGTGCCGGCAATGAACAGGGGCAGCCCCAGCATTTT. The encoded protein is CAGNEQGQPQHF.

This clonotype came up many times. This CDR3 is CASLPGQGYGYTF. CDR3 DNA: TGTGCCAGCCTTCCGGGACAGGGCTATGGCTACACCTTC. The rearrangement uses TRBV7-2 and TRBJ1-2; 9 bases are shared with TRBD1. V dropped 8 bases and J dropped 4; count of bases not matched to a gene: 5. This CDR3 is 13 amino acids long. Germline CDR1 and CDR2: SGHTA and FQGNSA.

The CDR3 nucleotides read TGTGCCAGTAGTAGGACTAGCGGGAGTGGCAAAAACATTCAGTACTTC. Translating gives CASSRTSGSGKNIQYF. The rearrangement joins TRBV19 to TRBJ2-4; 13 positions agree with TRBD2. V lost 4 bases to trimming and J lost 3 bases; unmatched junction nucleotides: 3. Germline CDR1 is LNHDA and CDR2 is SQIVND (reference sequence). The CDR3 has 16 amino acids.

This sequence joins TRBV11-2 and TRBJ2-1, with 14 bases aligning to TRBD2. The CDR3 loop spans 18 amino acids. CDR1 and CDR2 from the germline V gene are SGHAT and FQNNGV. Losses at the gene ends were 2 bases for V and 3 bases for J; bases not matched to a gene: 6. CDR3 bases: TGTGCCAGCAGCTTATTGGGGACTAGCGGGGGAATCTACAATGAGCAGTTCTTC. Its translation is CASSLLGTSGGIYNEQFF.

The gene calls are TRBV10-3 and TRBJ1-1; 10 positions match TRBD1. The CDR3 totals 15 residues. CDR1 and CDR2 (germline): ENHRY, SYGVKD. V was clipped by 3 bases and J by 4 bases; unmatched bases: 5. The CDR3 is CAISDRTGGGTEAFF. CDR3 in DNA: TGTGCCATCAGTGACCGGACAGGGGGAGGCACTGAAGCTTTCTTT.

This sequence joins TRBV18 and TRBJ2-5; D is perhaps TRBD1 or TRBD2 (6 bases each). Trimming cost V 3 bases and J 0 bases, with 11 bases left between them. This CDR3 region has 15 residues. The germline CDR1 and CDR2 sequences are KGHSH and LQKENI. The CDR3 coding sequence is TGTGCCAGCTCACCGGGGGGCCGGCACCAAGAGACCCAGTACTTC. Protein: CASSPGGRHQETQYF.

The chain recombines TRBV4-2 with TRBJ1-3; D unclear. Trimming took 0 bases from V and 0 from J, leaving 9 bases between them. The CDR3 has 16 amino acids. Per germline, CDR1 LGHNA and CDR2 YNFKEQ. The CDR3 sequence: CASSQEKGPSGNTIYF. The CDR3 DNA is TGTGCCAGCAGCCAAGAAAAAGGACCCTCTGGAAACACCATATATTTT.

This clonotype showed up many times. V gene TRBV29-1 combines with J gene TRBJ1-2; D gene uncertain. This CDR3 spans 13 amino acids. Germline V gene lookup returns CDR1 SQVTM and CDR2 ANQGSEA. Trimming removed 3 bases from V and 3 bases from J, with 11 bases in between. DNA of the CDR3: TGCAGCGTTGATTCGCCCGGCCACTATGGCTACACCTTC. Encoded protein: CSVDSPGHYGYTF.

This clonotype was counted between two and nine times. The chain employs TRBV6-5 and TRBJ1-6; D is perhaps TRBD1 (5 bases). CDR3 size: 15 residues. In germline, CDR1 is MNHEY, CDR2 SVGAGI. Trimming shortened V by 6 bases and J by 6 bases, and 15 bases separated the two germline ends. This chain's CDR3 is CASSLGAGFNSPLHF. The DNA for the CDR3 is TGTGCCAGCAGCCTAGGGGCAGGGTTTAATTCACCCCTCCACTTT.